The 21 T cell receptor beta chains below were found in one sample sequenced in a study of shared clonotypes between healthy human individuals. Data came from immunoSEQ multiplex PCR; TCRdb stores just in-frame clones and leaves some out. The sample has approximately 1.4 million clones; 95% to 99% are singletons. The sequenced sample consisted of naive CD4+ T cells sorted from blood. Documented subset: CD45RA+ positively selected. These receptors originate from a man between 25 and 39 years old in good health.

The rearrangement uses TRBV5-8 and TRBJ2-2; D remains unclear. V was cut by 4 bases and J by 0 bases, with 13 bases left in between. The CDR3 loop spans 16 amino acids. The V gene's germline CDR1 is SGHTS and CDR2 YDEGEE. CDR3 loop: CASSPGRPSNTGELFF. Written as DNA, the CDR3 is TGTGCCAGCAGCCCGGGCAGACCCTCGAACACCGGGGAGCTGTTTTTT.

The V and J genes are TRBV5-4 and TRBJ2-3; 10 positions match TRBD2. The length of the CDR3 is 15 residues. V was pared by 4 bases and J by 6 bases, with 8 bases of the junction left unmatched. Germline V CDR1 and CDR2: SGHNT, YYREEE (reference sequence). The CDR3 DNA is TGTGCCAGCAGCGTGCGGGTTAGCGGGAGGGATACGCAGTATTTT. Protein sequence: CASSVRVSGRDTQYF.

The chain employs TRBV19 and TRBJ2-1, with 13 positions matching TRBD2. The germline V gene encodes CDR1 LNHDA and CDR2 SQIVND (reference sequence). The V gene end was trimmed by 0 bases and the J gene end by 2 bases; junction bases not matched to a gene: 4. The CDR3 is made up of 18 amino acids. CDR3 nucleotides: TGTGCCAGTAGTATAGAATCGGGACTAGCGGGACCCTACAATGAGCAGTTCTTC. It specifies CASSIESGLAGPYNEQFF. The whole variable domain, filled in from reference TRBV19 and TRBJ2-1, reads DGGITQSPKYLFRKEGQNVTLSCEQNLNHDAMYWYRQDPGQGLRLIYYSQIVNDFQKGDIAEGYSVSREKKESFPLTVTSAQKNPTAFYLCASSIESGLAGPYNEQFFGPGTRLTVL.

CDR3 protein: CASRSGGSGGELFF. DNA of the CDR3: TGTGCCAGCAGATCCGGAGGGAGTGGCGGGGAGCTGTTTTTT. The chain uses TRBV28 and TRBJ2-2, with D tentatively TRBD2 (6 bases). This CDR3 spans 14 amino acids. The V gene lost 6 bases and the J gene lost 7 bases, with 15 bases spanning the gap. Looked up from germline, CDR1 is MDHEN and CDR2 is SYDVKM.

The V gene is TRBV29-1, the J gene TRBJ2-1; a weak D match, TRBD1 (6 bases). Trimming cost V 2 bases and J 5 bases, with 13 bases left between them. Germline V CDR1 and CDR2: SQVTM, ANQGSEA. The CDR3 has 14 residues. CDR3 sequence reads: CSVETGFSNNEQFF. The CDR3 DNA reads TGCAGCGTTGAAACAGGGTTTAGCAACAATGAGCAGTTCTTC.

This rearrangement joins TRBV19 to TRBJ1-4, with no clear D. Germline V CDR1 and CDR2: LNHDA, SQIVND (reference sequence). CDR3 length equals 15 residues. Trimming pared 1 base from V and 5 bases from J, leaving 11 bases between. The chain's CDR3 is CASSIVTSRNEKLFF. The CDR3 DNA is TGTGCCAGTAGTATAGTTACTTCTCGGAATGAAAAACTGTTTTTT.

The V and J genes are TRBV10-3 and TRBJ2-6; D may be TRBD1 (6 bases). The CDR3 spans 15 residues. The V gene's germline CDR1 is ENHRY and CDR2 SYGVKD. The V and J ends lost 4 bases and 2 bases respectively, with 9 bases between them. In nucleotides, the CDR3 is TGTGCCATCAGTGCAACAGGGCCTGGGGCCAACGTCCTGACTTTC. It is translated as CAISATGPGANVLTF.

The V and J genes are TRBV2 and TRBJ1-1; weak D call: TRBD1 (5 bases). Between the trimmed V and J ends, which lost 4 bases and 0 bases, there was a span of 21 bases. The CDR3 contains 18 residues. Germline CDR1 is SNHLY and CDR2 is FYNNEI. This CDR3 is CASSGAGEGQGLNTEAFF. The CDR3 DNA reads as TGTGCCAGCAGTGGGGCCGGGGAGGGCCAGGGACTGAACACTGAAGCTTTCTTT. Full variable domain (rest looked up from reference TRBV2 and TRBJ1-1): EPEVTQTPSHQVTQMGQEVILRCVPISNHLYFYWYRQILGQKVEFLVSFYNNEISEKSEIFDDQFSVERPDGSNFTLKIRSTKLEDSAMYFCASSGAGEGQGLNTEAFFGQGTRLTVV.

The table lists this clone with a count of one. The rearrangement uses TRBV5-1 and TRBJ1-5; no definite D call. V lost 2 bases to trimming and J lost 4 bases, with 13 bases between them. Germline CDR1 SGHRS, CDR2 YFSETQ. This CDR3 region has 15 residues. The CDR3 here is CASSLDGEQNQPQHF. The CDR3 DNA is TGCGCCAGCAGCTTAGACGGGGAGCAGAATCAGCCCCAGCATTTT.

This clone was seen only once. The gene calls are TRBV5-4 and TRBJ2-7, with 8 nucleotides matching TRBD2. CDR1 and CDR2 from the germline V gene are SGHNT and YYREEE (reference sequence). This CDR3 spans 15 amino acids. The trim removed 1 base at V and 5 bases at J, leaving 8 bases unmatched. This chain's CDR3 is CASSLTGGPVNEQYF. For the CDR3, the DNA is TGTGCCAGCAGCTTGACGGGAGGGCCGGTGAACGAGCAGTACTTC.

The rearrangement joins TRBV5-6 to TRBJ1-5; possibly TRBD1 for D (5 bases). The CDR3 consists of 15 residues. Trimming took off 1 base at V and 7 bases at J, with 15 bases between the two ends. The germline gives CDR1 SGHDT, CDR2 YYEEEE. The CDR3 DNA follows: TGTGCCAGCAGCTTGTTAGCCCTGACAGACCAGCCCCAGCATTTT. This sequence encodes CASSLLALTDQPQHF.

The chain joins TRBV6-5 to TRBJ1-2, with TRBD1 as a possible D gene (6 bases). Trimming pared 5 bases from V and 7 bases from J, leaving 17 bases between. Germline V gene lookup returns CDR1 MNHEY and CDR2 SVGAGI. The CDR3 is 14 amino acids. Here the CDR3 DNA reads TGTGCCAGCAGTACGACACCGGGGGCAACTGGCTACACCTTC. Its translation: CASSTTPGATGYTF.

CDR3 in DNA: TGTGCCAGCAGTTTAATCGACAGCTATGGCTACACCTTC. It translates to CASSLIDSYGYTF. The V call is TRBV28, the J call TRBJ1-2, with a tentative D call TRBD1 (5 bases). V was shortened by 2 bases and J by 4 bases, with 8 bases between the two germline ends. Germline lookup yields CDR1 MDHEN and CDR2 SYDVKM. The CDR3 totals 13 residues.

The genes are TRBV2 and TRBJ2-1, with D uncertain. The CDR3 contains 14 residues. Looked up from germline, CDR1 is SNHLY and CDR2 is FYNNEI. Deletions cut 8 bases from V and 4 bases from J, with 15 bases between. For the CDR3, the DNA is TGTGCCAGCGAAGGGATCCGAGCGTACAATGAGCAGTTCTTC. Protein: CASEGIRAYNEQFF. Filled out from reference TRBV2 and TRBJ2-1, the complete variable domain reads EPEVTQTPSHQVTQMGQEVILRCVPISNHLYFYWYRQILGQKVEFLVSFYNNEISEKSEIFDDQFSVERPDGSNFTLKIRSTKLEDSAMYFCASEGIRAYNEQFFGPGTRLTVL.

The J gene is TRBJ2-3, the V gene TRBV5-6; TRBD2 matches at 7 bases. The CDR3 covers 12 residues. Unmatched junction bases numbered 2, after V lost 4 bases and J lost 6 bases. CDR1 and CDR2 from the germline V gene are SGHDT and YYEEEE. The CDR3 loop is CASSLTSDTQYF. For the CDR3, the DNA is TGTGCCAGCAGCCTGACTAGCGATACGCAGTATTTT.

The rearrangement uses TRBV19 and TRBJ1-3; D is unclear. In germline, CDR1 is LNHDA, CDR2 SQIVND (reference sequence). Trimming pared 7 bases from V and 4 bases from J, leaving 14 bases between. The CDR3 has 14 amino acids. As DNA, the CDR3 is TGTGCCAGTATTGGGCAACTGCCCGGAAACACCATATATTTT. Protein product: CASIGQLPGNTIYF.

The chain joins TRBV10-3 to TRBJ2-3; 8 bases agree with TRBD2. CDR1 is ENHRY and CDR2 is SYGVKD in the germline V gene. The ends lost 5 bases at V and 4 bases at J; junction bases unmatched: 8. This CDR3 is built from 15 residues. CDR3 sequence (DNA): TGTGCCATCAGTCGTAGCGGGACCCTCCCAGATACGCAGTATTTT. Encoded protein: CAISRSGTLPDTQYF.

CDR3 residues: CASSFTENTGELFF. The DNA for the CDR3 is TGTGCCAGCAGTTTTACGGAGAACACCGGGGAGCTGTTTTTT. The J gene is TRBJ2-2, the V gene TRBV27; the D is unclear. Germline V gene data show CDR1 as MNHEY and CDR2 as SMNVEV (reference sequence). This CDR3 spans 14 amino acids. The ends were cut back, 3 bases at V and 1 base at J, with 6 bases in the middle.

This chain joins TRBV6-5 and TRBJ1-5; D call uncertain. Germline CDR1 reads MNHEY; CDR2 reads SVGAGI. Trimming shortened V by 6 bases and J by 1 base, and 13 bases separated the two germline ends. The CDR3 runs 15 residues. The CDR3, as DNA: TGTGCCAGCAGACCAGAGGCAAGGAGCAATCAGCCCCAGCATTTT. This encodes CASRPEARSNQPQHF.

V gene TRBV9 combines with J gene TRBJ2-7; weak D call: TRBD1 (6 bases). Trimming removed 2 bases at V and 4 bases at J, with 13 bases between. CDR1 SGDLS and CDR2 YYNGEE come from the germline V gene. The CDR3 covers 14 residues. This CDR3 reads CASSVRDNFYEQYF. Here the CDR3 DNA reads TGTGCCAGCAGCGTTCGGGACAACTTTTACGAGCAGTACTTC.

V usage is TRBV28 and J usage is TRBJ1-2, with 11 bases lining up with TRBD1. Trimming took 5 bases from V and 5 from J; bases not matched to a gene: 7. Per the germline V gene, CDR1 is MDHEN and CDR2 is SYDVKM. CDR3 length equals 15 residues. CDR3 coding DNA: TGTGCCAGCAGTAGACCGGGACAGGGGGAGTATGGCTACACCTTC. This codes for CASSRPGQGEYGYTF.